Listed below are T cell receptor beta chains from one sample, sequenced in a study of blood T cell repertoires in COVID-19. Clones were read by immunoSEQ multiplex PCR, and TCRdb kept only the in-frame ones, dropping some. The profile shows roughly 290,000 clones, approximately 92% of them singletons. Sequenced material: peripheral blood. These receptors were collected from a woman aged 30 to 39 with COVID-19, enrolled during active disease. The CDR3 runs from the conserved cysteine through the conserved F or W. Each record gives: CDR3 protein, CDR3 DNA, J gene, D gene, V gene, clone size. The D gene is left open where the match is weak. Clone size, where shown, is once, few, many, or a class for clones that have expanded.

CAWRTGTGRTEAFF | TGTGCCTGGAGAACCGGGACAGGGAGGACTGAAGCTTTCTTT | TRBJ1-1 | TRBD1 | TRBV30 | .
CASSQETGATGELFF | TGTGCCAGCAGCCAAGAGACAGGGGCCACCGGGGAGCTGTTTTTT | TRBJ2-2 | TRBD1 | TRBV14 | few
CASSVDGEPYNEQFF | TGTGCCAGCAGCGTAGATGGGGAGCCCTACAATGAGCAGTTCTTC | TRBJ2-1 | . | TRBV9 | .
CASSPQGWTTEAFF | TGTGCCAGTAGTCCACAGGGTTGGACCACTGAAGCTTTCTTT | TRBJ1-1 | . | TRBV19 | .
CASSQEGAAHGYTF | TGCGCCAGCAGCCAAGAGGGGGCCGCCCATGGCTACACCTTC | TRBJ1-2 | . | TRBV4-3 | .
CASRLLDGGSYEQYF | TGTGCCAGCCGACTCCTTGACGGGGGTTCCTACGAGCAGTACTTC | TRBJ2-7 | . | TRBV19 | .
CSVFTGTKETQYF | TGCAGCGTTTTCACCGGGACAAAAGAGACCCAGTACTTC | TRBJ2-5 | . | TRBV29-1 | once
CASSSTGEETQYF | TGTGCCAGCAGTTCTACAGGGGAAGAGACCCAGTACTTC | TRBJ2-5 | TRBD1 | TRBV28 | .
CASSSGTGDSPLHF | TGCGCCAGCAGCAGCGGGACAGGGGATTCACCCCTCCACTTT | TRBJ1-6 | TRBD1 | TRBV5-1 | .
CASSKSIQGANYGYTF | TGTGCCAGCAGCAAATCCATACAGGGGGCTAACTATGGCTACACCTTC | TRBJ1-2 | TRBD1 | TRBV27 | .
CASSASAGLGRGSYNEQFF | TGTGCCAGCAGCGCTTCAGCGGGTTTGGGGAGGGGGTCCTACAATGAGCAGTTCTTC | TRBJ2-1 | . | TRBV9 | .
CASSVGAGGREKLFF | TGTGCCAGCAGCGTAGGGGCAGGGGGACGTGAAAAACTGTTTTTT | TRBJ1-4 | TRBD1 | TRBV9 | .
CASSYGAGGNEQFF | TGTGCCAGCAGTTACGGGGCGGGGGGCAATGAGCAGTTCTTC | TRBJ2-1 | TRBD2 | TRBV6-5 | .
CASSEFRTGAGYTF | TGTGCCAGCAGTGAATTTCGGACAGGGGCTGGTTACACCTTC | TRBJ1-2 | TRBD1 | TRBV25-1 | .
CATSHGLAEPYEQYF | TGTGCCACCAGCCACGGACTAGCGGAACCCTACGAGCAGTACTTC | TRBJ2-7 | TRBD2 | TRBV24-1 | .
CASSEAHRGFEKLFF | TGTGCCAGCAGTGAAGCGCACAGGGGTTTCGAAAAACTGTTTTTT | TRBJ1-4 | TRBD1 | TRBV2 | .
CAWMRGRAGGELFF | TGTGCCTGGATGCGCGGGAGGGCCGGCGGGGAGCTGTTTTTT | TRBJ2-2 | TRBD2 | TRBV30 | once
CASSIAGTGNSPLHF | TGTGCCAGCAGCATCGCCGGGACAGGTAATTCACCCCTCCACTTT | TRBJ1-6 | . | TRBV21-1 | .
CASSKTDRGGSDTQYF | TGTGCCAGTAGTAAAACGGACAGGGGAGGGTCAGATACGCAGTATTTT | TRBJ2-3 | TRBD1 | TRBV19 | .
CASGLAGEIDEQYF | TGCGCCAGCGGACTAGCGGGAGAAATCGACGAGCAGTACTTC | TRBJ2-7 | TRBD2 | TRBV10-2 | .
CASSPEGQGAREKYEQYF | TGCGCCAGCAGCCCCGAAGGACAGGGGGCGAGGGAGAAATACGAGCAGTACTTC | TRBJ2-7 | TRBD1 | TRBV5-1 | .
CATSPGRGSSYEQYF | TGTGCCACCTCACCCGGGAGGGGTAGCTCCTACGAGCAGTACTTC | TRBJ2-7 | TRBD2 | TRBV19 | .
CASSAGTGPGELFF | TGTGCCAGCAGTGCCGGGACAGGGCCCGGGGAGCTGTTTTTT | TRBJ2-2 | TRBD1 | TRBV25-1 | .
CASSYSRRGRSTDTQYF | TGTGCCAGCAGTTACTCGAGGAGGGGGCGAAGCACAGATACGCAGTATTTT | TRBJ2-3 | . | TRBV6-2/TRBV6-3 | few
CASRRQSSYEQYF | TGTGCCAGCAGACGACAGAGCTCCTACGAGCAGTACTTC | TRBJ2-7 | . | TRBV7-9 | .
CASSEYSGRASNEQFF | TGTGCCAGCAGTGAGTATAGCGGGAGGGCCAGCAATGAGCAGTTCTTC | TRBJ2-1 | TRBD2 | TRBV25-1 | .
CASSGGAEAFF | TGTGCCAGCAGCGGAGGGGCTGAAGCTTTCTTT | TRBJ1-1 | . | TRBV7-9 | .
CASSLGRGIYGYTF | TGTGCCAGCAGTTTAGGCAGGGGTATCTATGGCTACACCTTC | TRBJ1-2 | . | TRBV27 | .
CASSSSPPPIF | TGTGCCAGCAGCTCCTCCCCCCCGCCTATCTTT | TRBJ1-1 | . | TRBV7-3 | .
CAIRQGPKTEAFF | TGTGCCATCAGACAGGGTCCCAAAACTGAAGCTTTCTTT | TRBJ1-1 | . | TRBV10-3 | .
CASSEGQEGGQPQHF | TGTGCCAGCAGTGAGGGACAGGAGGGGGGTCAGCCCCAGCATTTT | TRBJ1-5 | TRBD1 | TRBV6-1 | .
CASGGGGGGANVLTF | TGTGCCAGCGGCGGGGGGGGAGGTGGGGCCAACGTCCTGACTTTC | TRBJ2-6 | TRBD2 | TRBV6-5 | once
CASSVAGRVQNEQFF | TGTGCCAGCAGCGTAGCTGGGAGGGTTCAGAATGAGCAGTTCTTC | TRBJ2-1 | TRBD2 | TRBV9 | .
CASSDSAMNTEAFF | TGTGCCAGCAGTGACAGTGCAATGAACACTGAAGCTTTCTTT | TRBJ1-1 | . | TRBV9 | .
CASSADEGGNEQFF | TGTGCCAGCAGCGCCGACGAGGGTGGGAATGAGCAGTTCTTC | TRBJ2-1 | . | TRBV25-1 | once
CASGTGLFPGANVLTF | TGTGCCAGCGGGACAGGGCTTTTTCCTGGGGCCAACGTCCTGACTTTC | TRBJ2-6 | . | TRBV21-1 | once
CASTPRLFTEAFF | TGTGCCAGCACCCCGAGACTGTTCACTGAAGCTTTCTTT | TRBJ1-1 | . | TRBV25-1 | .
CASSLSGGVTEQFF | TGTGCCAGCAGCTTAAGTGGGGGGGTGACTGAGCAGTTCTTC | TRBJ2-1 | TRBD2 | TRBV7-3 | .
CASSIGTLKTQYF | TGTGCCAGTAGTATAGGGACATTGAAGACCCAGTACTTC | TRBJ2-5 | . | TRBV19 | .
CASSSPTTSGDYNEQFF | TGTGCCAGCAGCTCCCCGACAACTAGCGGGGATTACAATGAGCAGTTCTTC | TRBJ2-1 | TRBD2 | TRBV5-6 | .
CSVDGVNGANEKLFF | TGCAGCGTTGACGGGGTTAACGGGGCTAATGAAAAACTGTTTTTT | TRBJ1-4 | . | TRBV29-1 | .
CASSGQGGVQPQHF | TGTGCCAGCAGCGGACAGGGGGGCGTTCAGCCCCAGCATTTT | TRBJ1-5 | TRBD1 | TRBV6-6 | .
CASSRGQSAQHF | TGTGCCAGCAGTCGGGGACAGTCAGCCCAGCATTTT | TRBJ1-5 | TRBD1 | TRBV12-3/TRBV12-4 | .
CASSLQGYEQFF | TGTGCCAGCAGTTTACAGGGTTATGAGCAGTTCTTC | TRBJ2-1 | . | TRBV28 | once
CASSSTSGSEANEQFF | TGTGCCAGCAGCTCTACTAGCGGGAGTGAGGCGAATGAGCAGTTCTTC | TRBJ2-1 | TRBD2 | TRBV11-1 | .
CASAGDISYNEQFF | TGTGCCAGCGCGGGAGATATCTCCTACAATGAGCAGTTCTTC | TRBJ2-1 | TRBD2 | TRBV3-1/TRBV3-2 | .
CASSSGDNLSYNEQFF | TGCGCCAGCAGCTCCGGGGACAACCTCTCCTACAATGAGCAGTTCTTC | TRBJ2-1 | . | TRBV5-1 | .
CASSLTGRGRGYTF | TGTGCCAGCAGCTTGACCGGCAGGGGGCGCGGCTACACCTTC | TRBJ1-2 | TRBD1 | TRBV5-4 | .